This is a list of T cell receptor beta chains from one sample in a study of shared clonotypes between healthy human individuals. Clones were read by immunoSEQ multiplex PCR, and TCRdb kept only the in-frame ones, dropping some. The sample contains over 400,000 clones, about 72% of which appear only once. The sample consisted of PBMCs. The receptors were sampled from a woman between 40 and 55 years old in good health. Some clones in this sample may be carry-over from other donors' samples. The CDR3 runs from the conserved cysteine through the conserved F or W. A D gene is named only where the DNA matches it firmly. Clone size is shown for a subset of rows, as once, few, many or a class of expanded clone.

>-|TRBJ1-5|TRBV18|TRBD1
CASSPRATGDDQPQHF
TGTGCCAGCTCACCAAGAGCGACAGGGGACGATCAGCCCCAGCATTTT
>-|TRBJ2-3|TRBV27|-
CAGSPWTDSTDTQYF
TGTGCCGGCAGTCCGTGGACGGATAGCACAGATACGCAGTATTTT
>-|TRBJ2-5|TRBV5-1|-
CASSSGGIQETQYF
TGCGCCAGCAGCTCCGGCGGGATCCAAGAGACCCAGTACTTC
>once|TRBJ2-7|TRBV5-5|TRBD2
CASSSRGGTYEQYF
TGTGCCAGCAGCTCCCGGGGGGGTACATACGAGCAGTACTTC
>-|TRBJ2-7|TRBV7-8|-
CASSLAGYYEQYF
TGTGCCAGCAGCTTAGCTGGATACTACGAGCAGTACTTC
>once|TRBJ1-1|TRBV27|TRBD1
CASRSRGGQGLNTEAFF
TGTGCCAGCAGGAGTAGGGGGGGACAGGGTTTGAACACTGAAGCTTTCTTT
>once|TRBJ2-7|TRBV5-1|TRBD1
CASSSGTGVEQYF
TGCGCCAGCAGCTCCGGGACAGGGGTCGAGCAGTACTTC
>-|TRBJ1-5|TRBV10-3|-
CAISDLGVNQPQHF
TGTGCCATCAGTGATTTGGGGGTCAATCAGCCCCAGCATTTT
>-|TRBJ2-1|TRBV19|TRBD2
CASSGWGTSGSNEQFF
TGTGCCAGTAGTGGCTGGGGGACTAGCGGGAGTAATGAGCAGTTCTTC
>-|TRBJ1-4|TRBV20-1|-
CSARTVEKLFF
TGCAGTGCTCGGACAGTCGAAAAACTGTTTTTT
>few|TRBJ2-7|TRBV11-3|TRBD2
CASSIELAGSGRDEQYF
TGTGCCAGCAGCATAGAACTAGCGGGGAGTGGGAGGGACGAGCAGTACTTC
>-|TRBJ1-3|TRBV28|-
CASSLHDSGNTIYF
TGTGCCAGCAGCCTCCACGACTCTGGAAACACCATATATTTT
>-|TRBJ2-7|TRBV11-2|TRBD2
CASSLELADSYEQYF
TGTGCCAGCAGCTTAGAACTAGCGGACTCCTACGAGCAGTACTTC
>once|TRBJ2-7|TRBV5-6|-
CASSIIAASSYEQYF
TGTGCCAGCAGCATAATAGCGGCCTCCTCCTACGAGCAGTACTTC
>once|TRBJ1-1|TRBV6-5|-
CASSYKALGTEAFF
TGTGCCAGCAGTTACAAAGCTCTGGGCACTGAAGCTTTCTTT
>-|TRBJ1-2|TRBV19|-
CASSILQGNGYTF
TGTGCCAGTAGTATTTTACAGGGCAATGGCTACACCTTC
>-|TRBJ2-2|TRBV5-4|TRBD2
CASSPGVAGVHTGELFF
TGTGCCAGCAGCCCCGGGGTAGCGGGAGTTCACACCGGGGAGCTGTTTTTT
>-|TRBJ2-7|TRBV18|-
CASPTRQGLTYEQYF
TGTGCCAGTCCAACACGGCAGGGGCTAACCTACGAGCAGTACTTC
>-|TRBJ2-3|TRBV25-1|TRBD2
CASSDLGTSVTADTQYF
TGTGCCAGCAGTGATCTCGGGACTAGCGTAACGGCAGATACGCAGTATTTT
>-|TRBJ2-1|TRBV5-1|-
CASSRVRSEQFF
TGCGCCAGCAGCAGGGTCCGAAGTGAGCAGTTCTTC
>-|TRBJ2-1|TRBV30|TRBD2
CAWSVLAGKNEQFF
TGTGCCTGGAGTGTACTAGCGGGCAAAAATGAGCAGTTCTTC
>-|TRBJ2-7|TRBV11-2|-
CASSLLRHRYEQYF
TGTGCCAGCAGCTTACTTAGACACCGCTACGAGCAGTACTTC
>-|TRBJ1-3|TRBV29-1|-
CSVAGTILSGNTIYF
TGCAGCGTCGCCGGGACAATCCTTTCTGGAAACACCATATATTTT
>-|TRBJ2-4|TRBV18|-
CASTPGLGDIQYF
TGTGCCAGCACTCCGGGACTCGGAGACATTCAGTACTTC
>-|TRBJ2-1|TRBV19|TRBD2
CASRPETSGYNEQFF
TGTGCCAGTAGGCCGGAGACTAGCGGCTACAATGAGCAGTTCTTC
>-|TRBJ1-6|TRBV5-1|-
CASSFETDLGSPLHF
TGCGCCAGCAGCTTCGAGACCGATCTTGGATCACCCCTCCACTTT
>-|TRBJ2-2|TRBV9|-
CASSLGHQNTGELFF
TGTGCCAGCAGCTTGGGACACCAAAACACCGGGGAGCTGTTTTTT
>-|TRBJ2-1|TRBV2|-
CASKWREASDEQFF
TGTGCCAGCAAATGGAGGGAGGCGAGCGATGAGCAGTTCTTC
>-|TRBJ2-7|TRBV9|TRBD1
CASSVDHGTGTYEQYF
TGTGCCAGCAGCGTAGATCACGGGACAGGGACCTACGAGCAGTACTTC
>-|TRBJ1-4|TRBV18|-
CASSVRAVRDEKLFF
TGTGCCAGCTCAGTCCGGGCGGTTCGCGATGAAAAACTGTTTTTT
>-|TRBJ1-6|TRBV25-1|TRBD1
CASSDQFGQGANSPLHF
TGTGCCAGCAGTGATCAATTTGGACAGGGGGCTAATTCACCCCTCCACTTT
>-|TRBJ1-1|TRBV5-1|TRBD1
CASSQQTGRATEAFF
TGCGCCAGCAGCCAACAGACAGGGAGGGCCACTGAAGCTTTCTTT
>-|TRBJ2-6|TRBV7-9|-
CASTPQGSGANVLTF
TGTGCCAGCACCCCACAGGGATCTGGGGCCAACGTCCTGACTTTC
>-|TRBJ1-1|TRBV6-1|-
CASSEAAPGQGYTEAFF
TGTGCCAGCAGTGAAGCGGCCCCGGGGCAGGGCTACACTGAAGCTTTCTTT
>-|TRBJ1-2|TRBV7-9|TRBD1
CASSPGTGGTYGYTF
TGTGCCAGCAGCCCCGGGACAGGGGGCACCTATGGCTACACCTTC
>-|TRBJ1-5|TRBV18|-
CASSPGRGRGFALQPQHF
TGTGCCAGCTCACCAGGGCGGGGCAGGGGATTTGCGTTGCAGCCCCAGCATTTT
>-|TRBJ1-5|TRBV7-9|TRBD1
CASSLGGQINSNQPQHF
TGTGCCAGCAGCTTAGGGGGACAGATAAATAGCAATCAGCCCCAGCATTTT
>once|TRBJ2-7|TRBV11-2|-
CASSLAVTYEQYF
TGTGCCAGCAGCTTAGCAGTTACCTACGAGCAGTACTTC
>-|TRBJ1-2|TRBV19|TRBD1
CASSSGQGANYGYTF
TGTGCCAGTAGTAGTGGACAGGGAGCTAACTATGGCTACACCTTC
>-|TRBJ2-3|TRBV19|-
CASTLRGRSTDTQYF
TGTGCCAGTACCCTTCGGGGGCGAAGCACAGATACGCAGTATTTT
>-|TRBJ1-1|TRBV2|-
CASSYQGLVTEAFF
TGTGCCAGCAGTTACCAGGGGCTAGTCACTGAAGCTTTCTTT
>-|TRBJ1-2|TRBV2|-
CASSEGQGLFNYGYTF
TGTGCCAGCAGTGAAGGGCAGGGGCTCTTTAACTATGGCTACACCTTC
>-|TRBJ1-6|TRBV7-3|-
CASSLNGGPLHF
TGTGCCAGCAGCTTAAACGGGGGACCCCTCCACTTT
>-|TRBJ1-5|TRBV27|-
CASSLYGGRLSNQPQHF
TGTGCCAGCAGTTTATATGGGGGACGACTATCAAATCAGCCCCAGCATTTT
>-|TRBJ1-1|TRBV5-4|-
CASSPTTGFAFF
TGTGCCAGCAGCCCTACTACAGGATTTGCTTTCTTT
>-|TRBJ2-7|TRBV29-1|-
CSVEDRERSYEQYF
TGCAGCGTTGAAGACAGGGAAAGGTCCTACGAGCAGTACTTC